Below, 25 T cell receptor beta chains from the same sample are listed, as sequenced in a study of blood T cell repertoires in COVID-19. The protocol was immunoSEQ multiplex PCR, while the TCRdb copy is restricted to in-frame clones and leaves out a portion. The table lists about 480,000 clones, about 91% of them singletons, with 10% to 15% in the top ten. Sample: peripheral blood. These TCRs come from a woman in her fifties or sixties with COVID-19, enrolled during active disease.

This chain uses TRBV28 with TRBJ2-3, with 12 nucleotides matching TRBD1. The V and J ends lost 3 bases and 7 bases, in that order; junction bases with no gene match: 5. The CDR3 spans 15 residues. Per the germline V gene, CDR1 is MDHEN and CDR2 is SYDVKM. The CDR3 sequence: CASSFPGQGAHTQYF. CDR3 sequence (DNA): TGTGCCAGCAGTTTTCCGGGACAGGGGGCACATACGCAGTATTTT.

The chain couples TRBV5-1 to TRBJ2-1; TRBD2 is a possible D gene (5 bases). The V end lost 1 base, the J end lost 10 bases, and 18 bases lay between the germline ends. This CDR3 spans 15 amino acids. The germline CDR1 and CDR2 sequences are SGHRS and YFSETQ. The CDR3 loop is CASSLSGLETGEQFF. As DNA, the CDR3 is TGCGCCAGCAGCTTGAGCGGACTCGAAACGGGGGAGCAGTTCTTC.

The V gene is TRBV13, the J gene TRBJ1-1, with D hard to call. CDR1 PRHDT and CDR2 FYEKMQ come from the germline V gene (reference sequence). This CDR3 has 13 amino acids. V dropped 1 base and J dropped 5 bases, with 8 bases sitting between them. The DNA of the CDR3 is TGTGCCAGCAGCTTAGAAGGAGGGACTGAAGCTTTCTTT. This sequence encodes CASSLEGGTEAFF. The complete variable domain, with remaining parts taken from reference TRBV13 and TRBJ1-1, reads AAGVIQSPRHLIKEKRETATLKCYPIPRHDTVYWYQQGPGQDPQFLISFYEKMQSDKGSIPDRFSAQQFSDYHSELNMSSLELGDSALYFCASSLEGGTEAFFGQGTRLTVV.

The J gene is TRBJ1-1, the V gene TRBV30; no reliable D call. CDR1 GTSNPN and CDR2 SVGIG come from the germline V gene (reference sequence). This CDR3 is built from 16 residues. Trimming shortened V by 7 bases and J by 3 bases, and 24 bases separated the two germline ends. The CDR3 is CAFQDWAGEVDTEAFF. Here the CDR3 DNA reads TGTGCCTTCCAGGACTGGGCCGGAGAAGTGGACACTGAAGCTTTCTTT.

As regards this clone: This sample also contains other DNA sequences that code for the same CDR3. The chain employs TRBV5-1 and TRBJ2-3; D gene unclear. V gave up 0 bases and J gave up 6 bases, with 5 bases separating them. Germline loops: CDR1 SGHRS, CDR2 YFSETQ. The CDR3 totals 12 residues. The CDR3 DNA follows: TGCGCCAGCAGCTTGGGCGCGGATACGCAGTATTTT. Its protein product is CASSLGADTQYF.

Worth noting for this clone: Within the sample, other DNA sequences also encode this same CDR3. The chain uses TRBV15 and TRBJ1-2; TRBD1 might be the D (5 bases). Trimming left V 0 bases short and J 2 bases short, with 10 bases between. Germline V gene lookup returns CDR1 LNHNV and CDR2 YYDKDF (reference sequence). The CDR3 consists of 15 residues. The CDR3 DNA sequence: TGTGCCACCAGCAGAGATAGGGCAGGGAACTATGGCTACACCTTC. As protein: CATSRDRAGNYGYTF. The complete variable domain, with remaining parts taken from reference TRBV15 and TRBJ1-2, reads DAMVIQNPRYQVTQFGKPVTLSCSQTLNHNVMYWYQQKSSQAPKLLFHYYDKDFNNEADTPDNFQSRRPNTSFCFLDIRSPGLGDTAMYLCATSRDRAGNYGYTFGSGTRLTVV.

J is TRBJ2-7 and V is TRBV2, with 9 bases lining up with TRBD2. The CDR3 sequence is 13 residues long. Germline CDR1 and CDR2: SNHLY and FYNNEI. V lost 6 bases, J lost 2 bases, and 2 bases stayed unmatched. This chain's CDR3 is CASRASGAYEQYF. The DNA of the CDR3 is TGTGCCAGCAGGGCTAGCGGGGCCTACGAGCAGTACTTC.

This clone was counted only a few times. The chain carries TRBV18 and TRBJ2-5, with a weak D call TRBD2 (7 bases). Trimming removed 1 base from V and 3 bases from J, with 18 bases in between. The CDR3 is 17 amino acids. CDR1 is KGHSH, CDR2 LQKENI, per germline. The CDR3 DNA sequence: TGTGCCAGCTCACCACAGTATACGGGGGGCAGAGAAGAGACCCAGTACTTC. Encoded protein: CASSPQYTGGREETQYF.

The chain is built from TRBV5-4 and TRBJ2-1; 8 bases fit TRBD2. CDR1 and CDR2 (germline): SGHNT, YYREEE (reference sequence). The CDR3 has 13 residues. The J segment lost 14 bases and the V segment lost 3 bases, leaving 10 bases of the junction unmatched. The CDR3 sequence is CASSYPGGVREFF. The CDR3 bases are TGTGCCAGCAGCTACCCCGGGGGGGTACGTGAGTTCTTC.

The gene calls are TRBV6-5 and TRBJ1-1; D is possibly TRBD1 (5 bases). Germline V gives CDR1 MNHEY, CDR2 SVGAGI. Trimming cost V 5 bases and J 3 bases, with 10 bases left between them. CDR3 size: 13 residues. This chain's CDR3 is CASSTWGDTEAFF. The CDR3 coding sequence is TGTGCCAGCAGTACTTGGGGGGACACTGAAGCTTTCTTT.

This rearrangement joins TRBV5-1 to TRBJ2-1; 9 bases match TRBD2. V shed 3 bases, J shed 0 bases, and the junction held 16 bases outside the gene matches. The germline V gene has CDR1 SGHRS and CDR2 YFSETQ. This CDR3 spans 20 amino acids. The CDR3: CASSSPAPAGGSFSYNEQFF. The DNA of the CDR3 is TGCGCCAGCAGCTCCCCCGCGCCGGCGGGGGGGTCTTTCTCCTACAATGAGCAGTTCTTC.

The chain carries TRBV12-3 or TRBV12-4 and TRBJ1-6, with D hard to call. This CDR3 is 13 amino acids long. V gave up 3 bases and J gave up 6 bases, with 6 bases separating them. The CDR3 bases are TGTGCCAGCAGTTTGCGGAGTAATTCACCCCTCCACTTT. Translating it yields CASSLRSNSPLHF.

The chain joins TRBV7-9 to TRBJ1-1; weak D call: TRBD1 (5 bases). This CDR3 contains 13 residues. Germline V lookup: CDR1 SEHNR, CDR2 FQNEAQ (reference sequence). With 7 bases removed from V and 5 bases from J, the gap between germline ends came to 14 bases. Here the CDR3 DNA reads TGTGCCAGCACCCCTGGGGGGAGTACTGAAGCTTTCTTT. Residues: CASTPGGSTEAFF. Drawing the rest from reference TRBV7-9 and TRBJ1-1, the complete variable domain is DTGVSQNPRHKITKRGQNVTFRCDPISEHNRLYWYRQTLGQGPEFLTYFQNEAQLEKSRLLSDRFSAERPKGSFSTLEIQRTEQGDSAMYLCASTPGGSTEAFFGQGTRLTVV.

The genes are TRBV12-3 or TRBV12-4 and TRBJ2-7; D is undetermined. CDR3 length: 11 amino acids. V lost 7 bases and J lost 7, with 11 bases in between. CDR3 protein: CASTSSLEQYF. CDR3 nucleotides: TGTGCCAGCACCTCCTCTTTGGAGCAGTACTTC.

The chain employs TRBV7-8 and TRBJ1-3, with D perhaps matching TRBD1 (6 bases). Deletions cut 2 bases from V and 3 bases from J, with 8 bases between. The V gene's germline CDR1 is SGHVS and CDR2 FQNEAQ. The length of the CDR3 is 14 residues. The CDR3 here is CASSLLQGGNTIYF. The CDR3 DNA is TGTGCCAGCAGCTTACTACAGGGTGGAAACACCATATATTTT.

The V gene is TRBV5-1, the J gene TRBJ1-1, with TRBD1 as a possible D gene (5 bases). This CDR3 has 14 amino acids. V lost 6 bases and J lost 3, with 15 bases in between. Germline V gives CDR1 SGHRS, CDR2 YFSETQ. The CDR3: CASTHGGADTEAFF. As DNA, the CDR3 is TGCGCCAGCACCCACGGAGGGGCCGACACTGAAGCTTTCTTT. Filled out from reference TRBV5-1 and TRBJ1-1, the complete variable domain reads KAGVTQTPRYLIKTRGQQVTLSCSPISGHRSVSWYQQTPGQGLQFLFEYFSETQRNKGNFPGRFSGRQFSNSRSEMNVSTLELGDSALYLCASTHGGADTEAFFGQGTRLTVV.

The rearrangement uses TRBV9 and TRBJ1-2, with 7 bases identical to TRBD1. The CDR3 covers 14 residues. The germline gives CDR1 SGDLS, CDR2 YYNGEE. Unmatched junction bases numbered 3, after V lost 3 bases and J lost 1 base. The CDR3 loop reads CASSDWDSNYGYTF. CDR3 sequence (DNA): TGTGCCAGCAGCGACTGGGACAGTAACTATGGCTACACCTTC.

V is TRBV5-4 and J is TRBJ2-3, with 8 positions matching TRBD2. The germline gives CDR1 SGHNT, CDR2 YYREEE (reference sequence). The CDR3 extends over 15 amino acids. The V and J ends lost 3 bases and 3 bases, in that order; junction bases with no gene match: 6. The CDR3 region is CASSSLGGETDTQYF. The CDR3 DNA reads TGTGCCAGCAGCTCACTCGGGGGGGAAACAGATACGCAGTATTTT.

The chain combines TRBV27 with TRBJ1-6; no definite D call. CDR1 and CDR2 (germline): MNHEY, SMNVEV (reference sequence). Trimming cost V 5 bases and J 4 bases, with 3 bases left between them. The CDR3 sequence is 12 residues long. This CDR3 is CASSQYNSPLHF. As DNA, the CDR3 is TGTGCCAGCAGTCAGTATAATTCACCCCTCCACTTT.

V gene TRBV2 combines with J gene TRBJ1-4, with D possibly being TRBD1 (6 bases). This CDR3 comprises 16 residues. V lost 2 bases, J lost 0 bases, and 10 bases lay in between. The germline V gene has CDR1 SNHLY and CDR2 FYNNEI. CDR3 DNA: TGTGCCAGCAGTGAACAGGGGATGCCAACTAATGAAAAACTGTTTTTT. The encoded protein is CASSEQGMPTNEKLFF.

On this clone: One base away lies a much larger clone, so this may be a sequencing read error. The chain employs TRBV7-8 and TRBJ2-3; D is unresolved. CDR1 SGHVS and CDR2 FQNEAQ come from the germline V gene. Trimming left V 5 bases short and J 2 bases short, with 5 bases between. The CDR3 is made up of 12 amino acids. CDR3 coding DNA: TGTGCCAGCAGCCCCTACACAGATACGCAGTATTTT. It specifies CASSPYTDTQYF.

This chain links TRBV24-1 with TRBJ2-1, with 11 positions matching TRBD1. J was trimmed by 9 bases and V by 3 bases; bases with no gene match: 3. The CDR3 consists of 14 residues. Germline V gene lookup returns CDR1 KGHDR and CDR2 SFDVKD. The CDR3 DNA sequence: TGTGCCACCAGTGATGGGGGACAGGGGGGTGAGCAGTTCTTC. Encoded protein: CATSDGGQGGEQFF.

The rearrangement links TRBV5-4 to TRBJ2-6; D is ambiguous. Germline-derived CDR1 and CDR2 are SGHNT and YYREEE (reference sequence). The CDR3 totals 17 residues. V lost 0 bases and J 0 bases, leaving 10 bases between the germline ends. This CDR3 is CASSLGHSFSGANVLTF. The DNA for the CDR3 is TGTGCCAGCAGCTTGGGACACTCCTTCTCTGGGGCCAACGTCCTGACTTTC.

The gene calls are TRBV6-5 and TRBJ1-1; possible D gene TRBD1, 6 bases. Germline loops: CDR1 MNHEY, CDR2 SVGAGI. V was cut by 1 base and J by 2 bases, with 8 bases left in between. This CDR3 region has 14 residues. In DNA form, the CDR3 reads TGTGCCAGCAGTTACTTACAGGGTAACACTGAAGCTTTCTTT. Amino acids: CASSYLQGNTEAFF.

The chain is built from TRBV5-1 and TRBJ2-2; D is perhaps TRBD1 (5 bases). This CDR3 is built from 14 residues. V was pared by 1 base and J by 5 bases, with 9 bases between. Germline values: CDR1 SGHRS, CDR2 YFSETQ. The CDR3 region is CASSLLQGTGELFF. In DNA form, the CDR3 reads TGCGCCAGCAGCTTGCTCCAGGGAACCGGGGAGCTGTTTTTT.